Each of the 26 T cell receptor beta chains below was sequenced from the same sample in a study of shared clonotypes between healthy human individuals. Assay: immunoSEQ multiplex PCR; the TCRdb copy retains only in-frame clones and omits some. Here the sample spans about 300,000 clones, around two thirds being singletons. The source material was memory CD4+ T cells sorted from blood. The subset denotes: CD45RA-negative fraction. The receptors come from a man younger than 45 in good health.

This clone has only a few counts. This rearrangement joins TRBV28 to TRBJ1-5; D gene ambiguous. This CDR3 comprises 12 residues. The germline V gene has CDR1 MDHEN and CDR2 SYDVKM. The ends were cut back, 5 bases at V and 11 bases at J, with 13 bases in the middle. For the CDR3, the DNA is TGTGCCAGCAGTCCCAGCCCCTCGGCCCAGCATTTT. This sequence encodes CASSPSPSAQHF. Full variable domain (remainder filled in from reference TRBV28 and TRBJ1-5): DVKVTQSSRYLVKRTGEKVFLECVQDMDHENMFWYRQDPGLGLRLIYFSYDVKMKEKGDIPEGYSVSREKKERFSLILESASTNQTSMYLCASSPSPSAQHFGDGTRLSIL.

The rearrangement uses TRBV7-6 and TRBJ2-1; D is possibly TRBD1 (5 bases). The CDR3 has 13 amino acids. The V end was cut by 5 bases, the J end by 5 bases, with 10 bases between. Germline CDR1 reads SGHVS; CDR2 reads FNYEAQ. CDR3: CASSRPRDNEQFF. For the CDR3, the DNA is TGTGCCAGCAGCCGACCCAGGGACAATGAGCAGTTCTTC.

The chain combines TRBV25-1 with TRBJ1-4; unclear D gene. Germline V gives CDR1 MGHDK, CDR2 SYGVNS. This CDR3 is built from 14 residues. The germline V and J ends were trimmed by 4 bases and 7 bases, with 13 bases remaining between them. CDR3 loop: CASSAPPTFEKLFF. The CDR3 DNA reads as TGTGCCAGCAGTGCACCTCCTACGTTTGAAAAACTGTTTTTT.

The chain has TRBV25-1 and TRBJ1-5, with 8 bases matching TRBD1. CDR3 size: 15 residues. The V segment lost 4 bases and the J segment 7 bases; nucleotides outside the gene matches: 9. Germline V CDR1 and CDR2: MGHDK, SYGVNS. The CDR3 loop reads CASSASPDREQPQHF. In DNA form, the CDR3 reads TGTGCCAGCAGTGCCTCCCCGGACAGGGAACAGCCCCAGCATTTT.

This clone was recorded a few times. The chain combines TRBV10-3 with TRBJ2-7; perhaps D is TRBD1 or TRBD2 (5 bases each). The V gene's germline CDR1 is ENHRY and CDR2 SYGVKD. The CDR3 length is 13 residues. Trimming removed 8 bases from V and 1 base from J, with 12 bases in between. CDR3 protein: CAIGNGGSYEQYF. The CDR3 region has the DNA TGTGCCATCGGAAATGGGGGTTCCTACGAGCAGTACTTC.

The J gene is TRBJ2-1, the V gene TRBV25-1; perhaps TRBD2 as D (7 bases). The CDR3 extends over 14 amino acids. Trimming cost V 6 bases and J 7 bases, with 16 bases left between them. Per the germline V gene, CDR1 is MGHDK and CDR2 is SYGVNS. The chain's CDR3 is CASRGGGVINEQFF. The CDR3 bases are TGTGCCAGCAGAGGGGGGGGCGTTATAAATGAGCAGTTCTTC.

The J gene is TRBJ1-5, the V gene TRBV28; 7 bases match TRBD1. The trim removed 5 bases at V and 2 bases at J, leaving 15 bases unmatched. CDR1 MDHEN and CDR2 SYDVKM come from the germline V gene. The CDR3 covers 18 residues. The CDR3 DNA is TGTGCCAGCAGTGCCACAGGGGAAGTCCTTTATGGCAATCAGCCCCAGCATTTT. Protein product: CASSATGEVLYGNQPQHF.

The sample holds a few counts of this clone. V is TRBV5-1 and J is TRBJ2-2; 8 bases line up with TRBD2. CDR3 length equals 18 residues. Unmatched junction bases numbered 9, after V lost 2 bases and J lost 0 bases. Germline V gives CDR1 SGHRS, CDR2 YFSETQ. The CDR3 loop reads CASSLLTGSGANTGELFF. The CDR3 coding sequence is TGCGCCAGCAGCTTACTGACTGGTAGCGGGGCGAACACCGGGGAGCTGTTTTTT. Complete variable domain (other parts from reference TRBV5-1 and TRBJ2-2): KAGVTQTPRYLIKTRGQQVTLSCSPISGHRSVSWYQQTPGQGLQFLFEYFSETQRNKGNFPGRFSGRQFSNSRSEMNVSTLELGDSALYLCASSLLTGSGANTGELFFGEGSRLTVL.

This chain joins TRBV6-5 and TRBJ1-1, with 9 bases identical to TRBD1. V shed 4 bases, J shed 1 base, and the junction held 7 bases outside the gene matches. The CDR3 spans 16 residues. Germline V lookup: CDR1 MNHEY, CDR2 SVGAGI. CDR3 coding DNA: TGTGCCAGCAGTTCTGAACAGGGGGCACGGAACACTGAAGCTTTCTTT. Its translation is CASSSEQGARNTEAFF.

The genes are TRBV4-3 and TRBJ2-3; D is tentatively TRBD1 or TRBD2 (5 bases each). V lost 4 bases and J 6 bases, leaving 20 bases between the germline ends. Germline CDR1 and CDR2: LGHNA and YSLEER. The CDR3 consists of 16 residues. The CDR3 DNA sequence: TGCGCCAGCAGCCGCGAATACATGGGACCGGGGGATACGCAGTATTTT. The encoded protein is CASSREYMGPGDTQYF.

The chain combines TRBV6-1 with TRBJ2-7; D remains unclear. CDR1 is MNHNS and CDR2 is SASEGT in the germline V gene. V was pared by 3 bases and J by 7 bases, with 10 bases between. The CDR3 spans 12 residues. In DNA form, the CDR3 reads TGTGCCAGCAGTGAGTCTTGGTCTGAGCAGTACTTC. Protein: CASSESWSEQYF.

The CDR3 is CASSLEYGDSGANVLTF. For the CDR3, the DNA is TGTGCCAGCAGCTTGGAATACGGGGACTCTGGGGCCAACGTCCTGACTTTC. This chain connects TRBV5-4 to TRBJ2-6; a possible D gene is TRBD2 (5 bases). Germline V lookup: CDR1 SGHNT, CDR2 YYREEE (reference sequence). V was cut by 0 bases and J by 0 bases, with 10 bases left in between. This CDR3 contains 17 residues.

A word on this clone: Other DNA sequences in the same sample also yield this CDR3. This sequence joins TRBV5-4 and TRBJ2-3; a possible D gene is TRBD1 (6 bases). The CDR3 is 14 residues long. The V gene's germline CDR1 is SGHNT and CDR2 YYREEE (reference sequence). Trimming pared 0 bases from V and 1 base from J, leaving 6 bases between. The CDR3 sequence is CASSLDRGTDTQYF. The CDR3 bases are TGTGCCAGCAGCTTGGACAGGGGCACAGATACGCAGTATTTT.

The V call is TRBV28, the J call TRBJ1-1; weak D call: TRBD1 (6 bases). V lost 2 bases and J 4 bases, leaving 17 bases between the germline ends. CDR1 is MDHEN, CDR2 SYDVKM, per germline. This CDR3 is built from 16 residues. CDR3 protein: CASSLSQGKWGTEAFF. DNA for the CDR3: TGTGCCAGCAGTTTAAGTCAGGGGAAGTGGGGCACTGAAGCTTTCTTT.

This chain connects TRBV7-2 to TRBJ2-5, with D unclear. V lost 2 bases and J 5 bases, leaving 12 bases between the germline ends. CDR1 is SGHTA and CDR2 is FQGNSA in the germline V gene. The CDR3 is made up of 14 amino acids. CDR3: CASSLPGLGETQYF. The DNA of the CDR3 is TGTGCCAGCAGCTTACCGGGTTTAGGGGAGACCCAGTACTTC.

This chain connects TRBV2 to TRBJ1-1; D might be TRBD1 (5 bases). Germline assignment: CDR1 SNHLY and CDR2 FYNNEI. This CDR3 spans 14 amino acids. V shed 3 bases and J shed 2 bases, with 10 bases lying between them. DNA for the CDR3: TGTGCCAGCAGTGATTCAGGGAAAAACACTGAAGCTTTCTTT. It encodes CASSDSGKNTEAFF.

For the CDR3, the DNA is TGTGCCATCAGTGAACAGGGGGGCTATGGCTACACCTTC. The encoded protein is CAISEQGGYGYTF. J is TRBJ1-2 and V is TRBV10-3, with 8 bases aligning to TRBD1. J was trimmed by 4 bases and V by 3 bases; bases with no gene match: 1. The germline gives CDR1 ENHRY, CDR2 SYGVKD. The CDR3 runs 13 residues.

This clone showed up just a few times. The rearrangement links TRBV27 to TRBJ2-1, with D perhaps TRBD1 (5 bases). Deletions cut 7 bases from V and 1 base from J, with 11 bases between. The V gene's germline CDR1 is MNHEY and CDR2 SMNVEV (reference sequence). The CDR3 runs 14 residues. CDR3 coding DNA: TGTGCCAGCACCCAGGGCTGGTCCTACAATGAGCAGTTCTTC. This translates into CASTQGWSYNEQFF.

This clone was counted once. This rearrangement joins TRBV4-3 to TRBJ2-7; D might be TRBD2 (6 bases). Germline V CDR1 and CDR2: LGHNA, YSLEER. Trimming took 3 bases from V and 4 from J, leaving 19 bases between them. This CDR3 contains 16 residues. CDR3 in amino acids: CASSQDLGSGPYEQYF. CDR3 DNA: TGCGCCAGCAGCCAGGACTTAGGTAGCGGACCTTACGAGCAGTACTTC.

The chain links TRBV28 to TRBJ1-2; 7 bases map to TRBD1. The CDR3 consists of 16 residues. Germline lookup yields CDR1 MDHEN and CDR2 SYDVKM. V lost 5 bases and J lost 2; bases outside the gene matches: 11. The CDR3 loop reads CASSAPRQGANYGYTF. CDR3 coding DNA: TGTGCCAGCAGTGCACCGCGACAGGGTGCCAACTATGGCTACACCTTC.

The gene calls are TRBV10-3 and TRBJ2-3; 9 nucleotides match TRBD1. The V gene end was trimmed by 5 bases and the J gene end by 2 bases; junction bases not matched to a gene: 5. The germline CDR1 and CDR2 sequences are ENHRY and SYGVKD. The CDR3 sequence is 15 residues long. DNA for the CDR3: TGTGCCATCAGTCGACAGGGGGGCGACACAGATACGCAGTATTTT. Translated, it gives CAISRQGGDTDTQYF.

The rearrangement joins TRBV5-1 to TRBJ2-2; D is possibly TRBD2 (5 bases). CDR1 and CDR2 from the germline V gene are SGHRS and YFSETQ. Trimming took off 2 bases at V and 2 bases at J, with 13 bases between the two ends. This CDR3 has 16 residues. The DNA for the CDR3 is TGCGCCAGCAGCTTTTCCCCTCGGGGAAACACCGGGGAGCTGTTTTTT. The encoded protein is CASSFSPRGNTGELFF.

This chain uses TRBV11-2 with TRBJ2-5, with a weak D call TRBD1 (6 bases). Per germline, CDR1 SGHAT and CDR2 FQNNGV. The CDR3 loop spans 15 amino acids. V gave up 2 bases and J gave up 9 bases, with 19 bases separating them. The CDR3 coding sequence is TGTGCCAGCAGCTTATCCCCAGACAGGCGGCAGGCCCAGTACTTC. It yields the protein CASSLSPDRRQAQYF.

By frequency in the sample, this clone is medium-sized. The CDR3 sequence is CATSRVSGEEQFF. The CDR3 nucleotides are TGTGCCACCAGCAGAGTTTCGGGAGAAGAGCAGTTCTTC. The chain recombines TRBV15 with TRBJ2-1, with D maybe TRBD2 (6 bases). In germline, CDR1 is LNHNV, CDR2 YYDKDF (reference sequence). The CDR3 runs to 13 residues. Trimming removed 1 base at V and 10 bases at J, with 11 bases between. The full variable domain, rest sourced from reference TRBV15 and TRBJ2-1, is DAMVIQNPRYQVTQFGKPVTLSCSQTLNHNVMYWYQQKSSQAPKLLFHYYDKDFNNEADTPDNFQSRRPNTSFCFLDIRSPGLGDTAMYLCATSRVSGEEQFFGPGTRLTVL.

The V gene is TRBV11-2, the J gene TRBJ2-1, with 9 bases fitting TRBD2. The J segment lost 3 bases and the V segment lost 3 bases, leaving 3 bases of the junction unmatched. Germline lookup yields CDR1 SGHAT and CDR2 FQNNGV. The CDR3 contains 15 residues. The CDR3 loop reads CASSFLSGSYNEQFF. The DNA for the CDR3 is TGTGCCAGCAGCTTCCTTAGCGGGAGCTACAATGAGCAGTTCTTC.

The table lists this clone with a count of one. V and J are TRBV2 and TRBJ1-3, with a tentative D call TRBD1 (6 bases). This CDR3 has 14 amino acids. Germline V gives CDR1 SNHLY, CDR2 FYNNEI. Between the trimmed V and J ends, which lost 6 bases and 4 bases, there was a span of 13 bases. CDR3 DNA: TGTGCCAGCAGACTCGGGACACAGGGAAACACCATATATTTT. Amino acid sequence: CASRLGTQGNTIYF.